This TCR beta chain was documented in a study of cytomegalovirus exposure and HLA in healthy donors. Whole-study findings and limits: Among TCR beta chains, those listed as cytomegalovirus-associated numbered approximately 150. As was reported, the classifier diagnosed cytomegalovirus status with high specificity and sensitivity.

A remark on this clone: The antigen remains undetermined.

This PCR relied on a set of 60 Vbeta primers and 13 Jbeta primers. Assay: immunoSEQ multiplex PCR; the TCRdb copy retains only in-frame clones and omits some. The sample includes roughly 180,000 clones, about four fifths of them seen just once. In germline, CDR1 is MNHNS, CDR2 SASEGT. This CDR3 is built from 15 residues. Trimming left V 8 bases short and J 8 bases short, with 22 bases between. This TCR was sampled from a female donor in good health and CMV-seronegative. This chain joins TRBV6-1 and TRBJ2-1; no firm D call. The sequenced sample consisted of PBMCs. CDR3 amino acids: CASDLAPFQQHEQFF. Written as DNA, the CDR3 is TGTGCCAGCGATCTGGCACCCTTCCAACAACATGAGCAGTTCTTC.